This entry lists 21 T cell receptor beta chains sequenced from one sample in a study of blood T cell repertoires in COVID-19. Sequenced by immunoSEQ multiplex PCR; TCRdb stores in-frame clones only, minus some. The sample holds 110,000 to 150,000 clones; around 88% are singletons and the top ten take 1.5%. Sequenced material: peripheral blood. The source of these receptors is a woman in her sixties with acute or convalescent COVID-19.

The CDR3 region is CASSPRDLNYEQYF. The CDR3 nucleotides read TGTGCCAGCAGCCCCCGGGACTTGAACTACGAGCAGTACTTC. This chain joins TRBV9 and TRBJ2-7, with a possible D match to TRBD2 (6 bases). Trimming took 4 bases from V and 3 from J, leaving 14 bases between them. This CDR3 comprises 14 residues. Germline V gene sequence: CDR1 SGDLS, CDR2 YYNGEE.

The rearrangement joins TRBV12-3 or TRBV12-4 to TRBJ2-1, with TRBD1 as a possible D gene (6 bases). The CDR3 is 13 residues long. Trimming cost V 3 bases and J 9 bases, with 12 bases left between them. CDR3 residues: CASSFRVGGEQFF. The CDR3 DNA reads as TGTGCCAGCAGTTTCAGAGTAGGGGGTGAGCAGTTCTTC.

The CDR3 reads CATSRDTSRGGFEQFF. The CDR3 DNA reads as TGTGCCACCAGCAGAGACACTTCGCGGGGGGGATTTGAGCAGTTCTTC. This chain links TRBV15 with TRBJ2-1; TRBD2 aligns across 9 bases. V gave up 0 bases and J gave up 9 bases; unmatched junction bases: 9. Germline CDR1 LNHNV, CDR2 YYDKDF (reference sequence). This CDR3 is built from 16 residues.

The gene calls are TRBV9 and TRBJ1-6; D may be TRBD1 (5 bases). The CDR3 is made up of 15 amino acids. Between the trimmed V and J ends, which lost 0 bases and 7 bases, there was a span of 11 bases. Germline V gene lookup returns CDR1 SGDLS and CDR2 YYNGEE. The CDR3: CASSVVGGDNSPLHF. CDR3 sequence (DNA): TGTGCCAGCAGCGTAGTCGGAGGGGACAATTCACCCCTCCACTTT. Complete variable domain (other parts from reference TRBV9 and TRBJ1-6): DSGVTQTPKHLITATGQRVTLRCSPRSGDLSVYWYQQSLDQGLQFLIQYYNGEERAKGNILERFSAQQFPDLHSELNLSSLELGDSALYFCASSVVGGDNSPLHFGNGTRLTVT.

The chain recombines TRBV18 with TRBJ2-7, with 8 nucleotides matching TRBD1. This CDR3 spans 15 amino acids. Germline V gene data show CDR1 as KGHSH and CDR2 as LQKENI. V shed 2 bases, J shed 1 base, and the junction held 4 bases outside the gene matches. CDR3 coding DNA: TGTGCCAGCTCACCAAGGAGACAGGGGTCCTACGAGCAGTACTTC. It is translated as CASSPRRQGSYEQYF.

This clone was picked up a small number of times. This sequence joins TRBV15 and TRBJ2-7, with D perhaps matching TRBD2 (5 bases). This CDR3 is 14 amino acids long. V was cut by 0 bases and J by 7 bases, with 13 bases left in between. The germline gives CDR1 LNHNV, CDR2 YYDKDF (reference sequence). The chain's CDR3 is CATSRDTLAGEQYF. The CDR3 bases are TGTGCCACCAGCAGAGATACCCTAGCCGGTGAGCAGTACTTC. Drawing the rest from reference TRBV15 and TRBJ2-7, the complete variable domain is DAMVIQNPRYQVTQFGKPVTLSCSQTLNHNVMYWYQQKSSQAPKLLFHYYDKDFNNEADTPDNFQSRRPNTSFCFLDIRSPGLGDTAMYLCATSRDTLAGEQYFGPGTRLTVT.

The CDR3 DNA reads TGTGCCAGCTCAGCAGGGGCGAGCATGAACACTGAAGCTTTCTTT. It codes for CASSAGASMNTEAFF. V gene TRBV18 combines with J gene TRBJ1-1; tentatively, D is TRBD1 (6 bases). The CDR3 covers 15 residues. Germline assignment: CDR1 KGHSH and CDR2 LQKENI. Trimming stripped 5 bases from V and 0 bases from J, with 13 bases between. The whole variable domain, remainder taken from reference TRBV18 and TRBJ1-1, is NAGVMQNPRHLVRRRGQEARLRCSPMKGHSHVYWYRQLPEEGLKFMVYLQKENIIDESGMPKERFSAEFPKEGPSILRIQQVVRGDSAAYFCASSAGASMNTEAFFGQGTRLTVV.

The chain has TRBV5-8 and TRBJ1-3, with 7 bases aligning to TRBD1. Germline CDR1 is SGHTS and CDR2 is YDEGEE. This CDR3 is built from 15 residues. The trim removed 0 bases at V and 3 bases at J, leaving 3 bases unmatched. The CDR3 reads CASSLGGQVGNTIYF. The CDR3 DNA reads TGTGCCAGCAGCTTGGGAGGACAGGTTGGAAACACCATATATTTT.

The chain is built from TRBV28 and TRBJ1-2, with 10 positions matching TRBD1. Germline values: CDR1 MDHEN, CDR2 SYDVKM. The CDR3 length is 15 residues. V gave up 3 bases and J gave up 4 bases; unmatched junction bases: 5. In DNA form, the CDR3 reads TGTGCCAGCAGTTTCTCGGGACAGGGGCTCTATGGCTACACCTTC. Translation gives CASSFSGQGLYGYTF.

J is TRBJ1-2 and V is TRBV7-9; D gene unclear. This CDR3 comprises 14 residues. CDR1 and CDR2 from the germline V gene are SEHNR and FQNEAQ (reference sequence). The V gene lost 0 bases and the J gene lost 6 bases, with 11 bases spanning the gap. This CDR3 is CASSLASRVNGYTF. In DNA form, the CDR3 reads TGTGCCAGCAGCTTAGCTTCTCGGGTCAATGGCTACACCTTC.

The rearrangement links TRBV13 to TRBJ2-1, with no clear D. Trimming cost V 3 bases and J 9 bases, with 6 bases left between them. CDR1 is PRHDT and CDR2 is FYEKMQ in the germline V gene (reference sequence). There are 11 residues in the CDR3. As DNA, the CDR3 is TGTGCCAGCAGCTTGAGGAGTGAGCAGTTCTTC. Translated: CASSLRSEQFF.

This chain connects TRBV16 to TRBJ1-3, with 9 positions matching TRBD1. The germline gives CDR1 KGHSY, CDR2 FQNENV. The CDR3 totals 16 residues. The V and J ends lost 4 bases and 3 bases, in that order; junction bases with no gene match: 7. Written as DNA, the CDR3 is TGTGCCAGCAGCCGATTACAGGGGGCGCTTGGAAACACCATATATTTT. It yields the protein CASSRLQGALGNTIYF.

The chain couples TRBV19 to TRBJ2-1; possible D gene TRBD2, 6 bases. The V end was cut by 10 bases, the J end by 7 bases, with 20 bases between. The length of the CDR3 is 14 residues. Germline V gives CDR1 LNHDA, CDR2 SQIVND (reference sequence). As DNA, the CDR3 is TGTGCCACCCGGGACTTCGAGGTGTTGAATGAGCAGTTCTTC. Amino acid sequence: CATRDFEVLNEQFF.

This chain connects TRBV15 to TRBJ2-3, with D possibly TRBD2 on 6 matching bases. CDR1 and CDR2 (germline): LNHNV, YYDKDF (reference sequence). The CDR3 is made up of 14 amino acids. V dropped 1 base and J dropped 7 bases, with 12 bases sitting between them. The CDR3 sequence is CATSRGQGGNTQYF. The CDR3 DNA is TGTGCCACCAGCAGAGGTCAGGGAGGAAATACGCAGTATTTT.

This clone occurred once. V gene TRBV19 combines with J gene TRBJ2-1; 7 bases line up with TRBD1. The junction had 10 bases not matched to a gene; V was cut back by 10 bases and J by 7 bases. Germline V CDR1 and CDR2: LNHDA, SQIVND (reference sequence). The CDR3 length is 13 residues. This CDR3 reads CATLGQVRNEQFF. CDR3 in DNA: TGTGCCACTCTCGGACAGGTTAGGAATGAGCAGTTCTTC.

The rearrangement links TRBV7-8 to TRBJ2-3; TRBD2 matches at 7 bases. Per the germline V gene, CDR1 is SGHVS and CDR2 is FQNEAQ. The CDR3 extends over 15 amino acids. V shed 4 bases, J shed 4 bases, and the junction held 8 bases outside the gene matches. CDR3 sequence: CASSSLGGGADTQYF. The CDR3, as DNA: TGTGCCAGCAGCTCCCTCGGTGGGGGGGCAGATACGCAGTATTTT. The full variable domain, rest sourced from reference TRBV7-8 and TRBJ2-3, is GAGVSQSPRYKVAKRGQDVALRCDPISGHVSLFWYQQALGQGPEFLTYFQNEAQLDKSGLPSDRFFAERPEGSVSTLKIQRTQQEDSAVYLCASSSLGGGADTQYFGPGTRLTVL.

The rearrangement joins TRBV20-1 to TRBJ2-3, with TRBD2 matching over 16 bases. The germline V gene encodes CDR1 DFQATT and CDR2 SNEGSKA (reference sequence). The trim removed 3 bases at V and 4 bases at J, leaving 10 bases unmatched. The CDR3 runs to 18 residues. CDR3 nucleotides: TGCAGTGCTAGTGAGGGACTAGCGGGGGGGCATTCCCCAGATACGCAGTATTTT. This encodes CSASEGLAGGHSPDTQYF.

J is TRBJ1-1 and V is TRBV19, with D maybe TRBD1 (6 bases). V gave up 9 bases and J gave up 3 bases, with 14 bases separating them. The V gene's germline CDR1 is LNHDA and CDR2 SQIVND (reference sequence). The CDR3 covers 13 residues. The CDR3, as DNA: TGTGCCAGCCGTCAGGACAGTGACACTGAAGCTTTCTTT. Its protein product is CASRQDSDTEAFF.

J is TRBJ1-6 and V is TRBV6-4, with 9 nucleotides matching TRBD1. CDR1 MRHNA and CDR2 SNTAGT come from the germline V gene. CDR3 size: 15 residues. The trim removed 3 bases at V and 5 bases at J, leaving 2 bases unmatched. Written as DNA, the CDR3 is TGTGCCAGCAGTGAGGGACAGGGTAATAATTCACCCCTCCACTTT. It yields the protein CASSEGQGNNSPLHF.

This clone was observed a handful of times. The chain uses TRBV9 and TRBJ2-3; TRBD2 matches 8 bases. Germline-derived CDR1 and CDR2 are SGDLS and YYNGEE. The CDR3 sequence is 14 residues long. Trimming cost V 0 bases and J 6 bases; bases outside gene matches: 3. CDR3 DNA sequence: TGTGCCAGCAGCGTAGTCAGCGGGGGCGATACGCAGTATTTT. Translating it yields CASSVVSGGDTQYF.

V usage is TRBV27 and J usage is TRBJ2-3; D not certain. This CDR3 spans 14 amino acids. V dropped 11 bases and J dropped 0 bases, with 15 bases sitting between them. Germline V gene data show CDR1 as MNHEY and CDR2 as SMNVEV (reference sequence). This chain's CDR3 is CAPKPSLSTDTQYF. The CDR3 nucleotides are TGTGCCCCCAAGCCGAGCCTGAGCACAGATACGCAGTATTTT.